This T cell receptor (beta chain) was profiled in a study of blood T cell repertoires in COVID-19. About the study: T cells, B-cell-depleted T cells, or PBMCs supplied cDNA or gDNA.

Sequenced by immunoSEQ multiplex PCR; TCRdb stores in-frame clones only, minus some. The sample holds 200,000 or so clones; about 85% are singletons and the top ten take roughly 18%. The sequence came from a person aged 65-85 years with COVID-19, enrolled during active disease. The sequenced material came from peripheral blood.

This CDR3 reads CASSGQGVSYEQYF. In DNA form, the CDR3 reads TGCGCCAGCAGCGGACAGGGTGTATCCTACGAGCAGTACTTC. This rearrangement joins TRBV5-1 to TRBJ2-7; the match to TRBD1 covers 8 bases. Germline CDR1 is SGHRS and CDR2 is YFSETQ. Trimming at V came to 4 bases and at J to 1 base, leaving 4 bases not matched to a gene. This CDR3 is 14 amino acids long.